The next 15 T cell receptor beta chains were all read from a single sample in a study of CD8 T cells in ankylosing spondylitis. In TCRdb, the 5' RACE reads were re-called with MiXCR into one record per CDR3 protein. The table lists roughly 250,000 distinct CDR3 sequences, about 10% of them singletons. Sequenced: blood, either unsorted or a sorted T cell fraction (not recorded which). These receptors originate from a male donor with ankylosing spondylitis or in good health (not recorded which).

This clonotype occurred many times. The V gene is TRBV7-2, the J gene TRBJ2-3; TRBD2 agrees at 7 bases. After removal of 7 bases from V and 1 base from J, the junction contained 11 bases not matched to a gene. Germline CDR1 and CDR2: SGHTA and FQGNSA. The CDR3 contains 16 residues. The CDR3 coding sequence is TGTGCCAGCACCAAAGACTGGGCGGGGGGCACAGATACGCAGTATTTT. Its translation is CASTKDWAGGTDTQYF.

This clonotype was detected ten times or more. The chain is built from TRBV7-2 and TRBJ1-5; the match to TRBD1 covers 10 bases. CDR1 and CDR2 (germline): SGHTA, FQGNSA. The junction had 4 bases not matched to a gene; V was cut back by 5 bases and J by 6 bases. This CDR3 comprises 14 residues. CDR3 sequence (DNA): TGTGCCAGCAGCCCCGACAGGGGGCCTCAGCCCCAGCATTTT. Its translation: CASSPDRGPQPQHF.

This clonotype was detected a few times. J is TRBJ1-1 and V is TRBV29-1, with 11 bases that match TRBD1. Germline V gene lookup returns CDR1 SQVTM and CDR2 ANQGSEA. J was trimmed by 8 bases and V by 2 bases; bases with no gene match: 4. The length of the CDR3 is 13 residues. CDR3 nucleotide sequence: TGCAGCGTTGAATTGTGGGACAGGGGGGAAGCTTTCTTT. This sequence encodes CSVELWDRGEAFF. Variable domain in full (rest from reference TRBV29-1 and TRBJ1-1): SAVISQKPSRDICQRGTSLTIQCQVDSQVTMMFWYRQQPGQSLTLIATANQGSEATYESGFVIDKFPISRPNLTFSTLTVSNMSPEDSSIYLCSVELWDRGEAFFGQGTRLTVV.

This clonotype was counted between two and nine times. This rearrangement joins TRBV6-1 to TRBJ2-3; TRBD2 is a possible D gene (5 bases). The CDR3 totals 14 residues. V gave up 6 bases and J gave up 1 base, with 11 bases separating them. Germline V lookup: CDR1 MNHNS, CDR2 SASEGT. CDR3 amino acids: CASRDLSGTDTQYF. In DNA form, the CDR3 reads TGTGCCAGCAGGGACCTTAGCGGCACAGATACGCAGTATTTT.

This clonotype occurred many times. This rearrangement joins TRBV10-3 to TRBJ1-2; D is undetermined. Trimming pared 0 bases from V and 3 bases from J, leaving 11 bases between. Germline V gene data show CDR1 as ENHRY and CDR2 as SYGVKD. The CDR3 has 15 residues. The CDR3 spells CAISESRESDYGYTF. In nucleotides, the CDR3 is TGTGCCATCAGTGAGTCTAGGGAATCGGACTATGGCTACACCTTC.

This clonotype has at least ten counts. The chain links TRBV12-3 or TRBV12-4 to TRBJ2-2; D may be TRBD1 (6 bases). CDR3 size: 14 residues. Trimming stripped 6 bases from V and 1 base from J, with 9 bases between. DNA of the CDR3: TGTGCCAGCAGGCGGACAGAGAACACCGGGGAGCTGTTTTTT. This encodes CASRRTENTGELFF.

This clonotype was found many times. The V and J genes are TRBV5-4 and TRBJ1-4, with 7 bases fitting TRBD1. This CDR3 spans 15 amino acids. Germline CDR1 reads SGHNT; CDR2 reads YYREEE (reference sequence). Trimming at V came to 1 base and at J to 3 bases, leaving 3 bases not matched to a gene. CDR3 sequence: CASSLFGTANEKLFF. The CDR3 bases are TGTGCCAGCAGCTTGTTTGGGACAGCTAATGAAAAACTGTTTTTT.

The gene calls are TRBV7-2 and TRBJ1-5; TRBD1 might be the D (5 bases). This CDR3 is built from 15 residues. Trimming took off 2 bases at V and 7 bases at J, with 15 bases between the two ends. Germline V gene lookup returns CDR1 SGHTA and CDR2 FQGNSA. CDR3 nucleotides: TGTGCCAGCAGCTTACGCCCCTCGGGGGGACAGCCCCAGCATTTT. It codes for CASSLRPSGGQPQHF.

This clonotype was seen many times. The V and J genes are TRBV15 and TRBJ1-5; D gene unclear. Germline V CDR1 and CDR2: LNHNV, YYDKDF (reference sequence). Trimming left V 5 bases short and J 4 bases short, with 9 bases between. The CDR3 loop spans 13 amino acids. The CDR3 spells CATSDQRNQPQHF. The CDR3 DNA follows: TGTGCCACCAGCGACCAGAGAAATCAGCCCCAGCATTTT.

The chain uses TRBV12-3 or TRBV12-4 and TRBJ2-7; D not certain. With 2 bases removed from V and 6 bases from J, the gap between germline ends came to 11 bases. The CDR3 is 13 amino acids. DNA of the CDR3: TGTGCCAGCAGTTTAATGAGGAATGGCGAGCAGTACTTC. It codes for CASSLMRNGEQYF.

In its sample, this clonotype was seen many times. This rearrangement joins TRBV5-1 to TRBJ1-6, with 9 bases identical to TRBD1. Trimming at V came to 2 bases and at J to 14 bases, leaving 8 bases not matched to a gene. Germline V gene data show CDR1 as SGHRS and CDR2 as YFSETQ. The CDR3 is 14 residues long. The CDR3 loop is CASSFGTGYESLHF. CDR3 DNA sequence: TGCGCCAGCAGCTTCGGGACAGGGTATGAGTCCCTCCACTTT. Complete variable domain (other parts from reference TRBV5-1 and TRBJ1-6): KAGVTQTPRYLIKTRGQQVTLSCSPISGHRSVSWYQQTPGQGLQFLFEYFSETQRNKGNFPGRFSGRQFSNSRSEMNVSTLELGDSALYLCASSFGTGYESLHFGNGTRLTVT.

The V call is TRBV4-2, the J call TRBJ2-1; D is unresolved. CDR3 length: 9 amino acids. With 10 bases removed from V and 7 bases from J, the gap between germline ends came to 5 bases. Germline CDR1 reads LGHNA; CDR2 reads YNFKEQ. CDR3 residues: CAIRNEQFF. The CDR3, as DNA: TGTGCCATAAGGAATGAGCAGTTCTTC.

Ten or more counts support this clonotype. The V gene is TRBV20-1, the J gene TRBJ2-2; TRBD2 aligns across 11 bases. Germline V gives CDR1 DFQATT, CDR2 SNEGSKA (reference sequence). V dropped 5 bases and J dropped 0; count of bases not matched to a gene: 14. The CDR3 covers 19 residues. Here the CDR3 reads CSALGASGRPGANTGELFF. Written as DNA, the CDR3 is TGCAGTGCTCTTGGTGCTAGCGGGAGGCCCGGCGCGAACACCGGGGAGCTGTTTTTT.

V and J are TRBV30 and TRBJ1-2; 9 bases align to TRBD1. V dropped 1 base and J dropped 3; count of bases not matched to a gene: 6. CDR1 is GTSNPN, CDR2 SVGIG, per germline (reference sequence). This CDR3 is built from 15 residues. CDR3 region: CAWSGDREGYYGYTF. The CDR3 coding sequence is TGTGCCTGGAGTGGGGACAGGGAAGGTTACTATGGCTACACCTTC.

This clonotype was counted at least ten times. The genes are TRBV2 and TRBJ1-1; a possible D gene is TRBD1 (5 bases). The V and J ends lost 2 bases and 4 bases respectively, with 14 bases between them. Germline CDR1 SNHLY, CDR2 FYNNEI. The CDR3 totals 15 residues. The CDR3 reads CASSERRGGGTEAFF. The CDR3 DNA reads TGTGCCAGCAGTGAAAGAAGGGGCGGCGGCACTGAAGCTTTCTTT.